This entry describes one TCR beta chain. The data belong to a study of CD8 T cells in Susac syndrome. Study in general: Patients with Susac syndrome were therapy-naive, taking corticosteroids, with some also receiving intravenous immunoglobulin, or taking intravenous immunoglobulin alone at the time their blood was drawn.

After extraction with the RNeasy kit, 0.5 to 1 ug of the RNA was reverse transcribed using random hexamers. The authors amplified TCR beta CDR3 across 54 Vbeta and 13 Jbeta using immunoSEQ multiplex PCR. TCRdb independently ran MiXCR on the immunoSEQ multiplex PCR reads; one entry per CDR3 protein. The sample lists 150,000 or so distinct CDR3 sequences, 90% to 96% occurring once. The CDR3 contains 12 residues. From germline, CDR1 is SQVTM and CDR2 ANQGSEA. After removal of 3 bases from V and 5 bases from J, the junction contained 4 bases not matched to a gene. The source is a human donor with Susac syndrome. The chain links TRBV29-1 to TRBJ2-7; 7 positions agree with TRBD1. The sample was CD4+ T cells from PBMCs. CDR3 protein: CSVEDRWNEQYV. The CDR3 DNA sequence: TGCAGCGTTGAGGACAGGTGGAACGAGCAGTACGTC.